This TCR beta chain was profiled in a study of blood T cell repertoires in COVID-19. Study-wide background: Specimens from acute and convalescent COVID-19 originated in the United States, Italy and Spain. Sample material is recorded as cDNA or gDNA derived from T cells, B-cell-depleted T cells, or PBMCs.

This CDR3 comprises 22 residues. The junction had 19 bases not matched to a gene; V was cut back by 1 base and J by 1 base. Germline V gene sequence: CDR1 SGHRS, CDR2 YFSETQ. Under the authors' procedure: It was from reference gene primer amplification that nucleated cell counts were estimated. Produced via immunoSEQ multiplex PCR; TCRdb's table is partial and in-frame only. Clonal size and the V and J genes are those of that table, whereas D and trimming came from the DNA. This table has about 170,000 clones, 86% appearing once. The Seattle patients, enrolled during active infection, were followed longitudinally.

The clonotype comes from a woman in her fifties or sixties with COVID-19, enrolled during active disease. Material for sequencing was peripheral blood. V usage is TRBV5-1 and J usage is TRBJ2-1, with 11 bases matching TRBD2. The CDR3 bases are TGCGCCAGCAGCTTGTTGGCTCGCCAGACTAGCGGGATGAGTTGGTCCTACAATGAGCAGTTCTTC. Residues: CASSLLARQTSGMSWSYNEQFF.